Sequencing of this TCR beta chain was carried out in a study of shared clonotypes between healthy human individuals (dated by TCRdb to the early 2020s). About the investigation overall: The cohort comprised a couple of women and a few men aged 18 to 49 years. To estimate repertoire size and how much clonotype sharing occurs between individuals, the study deeply sequenced the blood TCR repertoires of five healthy adults. To increase sequencing depth and limit assay-specific biases, TCR repertoire library preparation and sequencing were carried out by different laboratories using diverse techniques. Per donor, three plates each were used for CD4 naive and CD4 memory, two for CD8 naive, and one for CD8 memory. Between about 0.8 and 9 billion PBMCs per donor were obtained by leukapheresis. The full study reports these points: Incomplete sequencing was indicated by rarefaction of sorted-subset datasets, despite the large sequencing depth. Because the study included only a small number of donors, the genetic and exposure-history diversity represented was limited. Sampling was restricted to blood, and TCR repertoires in tissue are likely to differ from TCR repertoires in blood. Pairwise subsampling indicated that sequencing depth was expected to affect the degree of clonotype sharing among donors. About 4.5% of naive CD4, 3.5% of naive CD8, roughly 2.5% of memory CD4, and over 0.35% of memory CD8 clonotypes were shared across several donors. Higher generation probabilities were observed for clonotypes shared by all four sorted-subset donors than for non-shared clonotypes. Naive subsets generally had larger estimated clonotype richness than memory subsets did.

About this clone itself: Its antigen is not yet known. Base qualities were left out, and no much larger clone turns up one base away.

The donors were healthy, HIV-negative adults who had no recently reported acute infections or vaccinations. Every donor was a Caucasian adult residing in Nashville, Tennessee, USA. CD4+ T cells were enriched through magnetic negative selection, after which naive cells were positively selected on CD45RA and the remaining negative fraction served as the memory subset. After blood collection by leukapheresis, PBMCs were isolated using Ficoll-Histopaque density gradient centrifugation and then cryopreserved in the vapor phase of liquid nitrogen. Purity and quantity of every magnetically sorted T cell population were checked by analytical flow cytometry. From each sorted fraction, genomic DNA was isolated and quantified by UV absorbance on a Nanodrop 2000c. TCR CDR3 regions were amplified from genomic DNA by multiplex PCR using the deep immunoSEQ assay. Extracted genomic DNA from each cell subset was distributed evenly across all wells of several immunoSEQ 96-well plates, and each plate was treated as a replicate. For sorted subsets, around 200 ng genomic DNA, equal to 30,000 or so T cell genomes, was loaded into each replicate PCR. Purified libraries were quantified with a Qubit 3.0 fluorometer, sized on a Bioanalyzer 2100, and re-quantified with the KAPA Library Quantification kit. A separate single-read 150-cycle Illumina NextSeq 550 flow cell was used to sequence each immunoSEQ 96-well plate. The study's processing was this. The immunoSEQ output contained only junctional sequences without quality scores, so filtering could not match that applied to full-length reads. Sequences were annotated with PyIR, a Python wrapper for IgBLAST v1.9, using IMGT germline references to assign V/J genes and CDR3. Reads with weak V/J assignments (E-value above 1e-6), missing CDR3, stop codons, out-of-frame junctions, or ambiguous translated residues were removed. V3J clonotypes were defined as sequences sharing an identical inferred V gene, J gene, and CDR3 amino acid sequence. The percentage overlap between two repertoires was calculated by dividing the number of shared unique clonotypes by the size of the smaller repertoire. Repertoire richness was assessed with RTK rarefaction, the Chao1 estimator, and Recon v2.1 estimates of unobserved clonotypes. For all TCRbeta clonotypes obtained by the gDNA method from several donors, generation probabilities were computed with OLGA. TCRdb stores this immuneACCESS table with in-frame sequences only. Part of the clones is absent; in the studies checked, under half of the shortfall reflects unresolved V genes, and no reason is known for the rest. The DNA was the basis for D and trimming; V, J and clone size are from that table. Recorded for this sample are roughly 2 million clones; 85% to 95% of them occurred a single time. The ten biggest clones cover 0.13% of the sample.

The sequence was collected from a man between 18 and 35 years old in good health. The specimen sequenced was naive CD4+ T cells sorted from blood. The sample's cell subset or site label, in plain terms: CD45RA+ positively selected.

The bases read TGTGCCAGCAGCCGAGGACAGATTAACACTGAAGCTTTCTTT. Its protein reads: CASSRGQINTEAFF. The chain employs TRBV7-2 and TRBJ1-1, with TRBD1 perhaps the D gene, on 6 matching bases. According to the germline V gene, CDR1 reads SGHTA and CDR2 reads FQGNSA. The germline ends are 12 bases apart after V is trimmed by 5 bases and J by 2 bases. Counted from cysteine to phenylalanine, this CDR3 has 14 amino acids. Here the CDR3 DNA is all that survives: 42 bases in frame from base 1.